This T cell receptor beta chain was found in a study of blood T cell repertoires in COVID-19. Methods used by the authors: Reference gene primer amplification in the assay estimated nucleated cell counts. Profiled with immunoSEQ multiplex PCR; TCRdb holds only in-frame clones, not every one. The V and J calls and clone size were taken over from that table, and D and trimming were inferred from the DNA. Of approximately 160,000 clones in the sample, 84% were seen once. Deletions cut 3 bases from V and 2 bases from J, with 8 bases between. Looked up from germline, CDR1 is SGHRS and CDR2 is YFSETQ. The CDR3 spans 13 residues.

Material for sequencing was peripheral blood. The chain has TRBV5-1 and TRBJ1-2; D is uncertain. This sequence was found in a man aged 18 to 30 with active or convalescent COVID-19. CDR3 amino acids: CASSSWPNYGYTF. The CDR3 bases are TGCGCCAGCAGCTCCTGGCCCAACTATGGCTACACCTTC.